The 20 T cell receptor beta chains below all came from one sample that was sequenced in a study of blood T cell repertoires in COVID-19. The method was immunoSEQ multiplex PCR; TCRdb's version includes in-frame clones alone and lacks a portion of them. This repertoire shows over 200,000 clones, around 83% found once; its top ten account for roughly 8.8%. The sequencing sample was made of peripheral blood. The receptors stem from a man aged 35 to 55 with active or convalescent COVID-19.

The V call is TRBV30, the J call TRBJ2-2; D is unresolved. The germline V and J ends were trimmed by 0 bases and 4 bases, with 9 bases remaining between them. CDR1 and CDR2 from the germline V gene are GTSNPN and SVGIG (reference sequence). This CDR3 is built from 14 residues. CDR3 residues: CAWSVNSFTGELFF. In DNA form, the CDR3 reads TGTGCCTGGAGTGTTAACTCCTTCACCGGGGAGCTGTTTTTT.

The CDR3, as DNA: TGTGCCACCAGCAGTTCAGGGACTAGCGGGGGGAGAATCAATGAGCAGTTCTTC. As protein: CATSSSGTSGGRINEQFF. The chain employs TRBV15 and TRBJ2-1; 15 nucleotides match TRBD2. The CDR3 runs 18 residues. V gave up 3 bases and J gave up 6 bases; unmatched junction bases: 9. CDR1 is LNHNV, CDR2 YYDKDF, per germline (reference sequence).

The chain employs TRBV10-1 and TRBJ1-6; 7 nucleotides line up with TRBD1. With V trimmed by 6 bases and J by 7 bases, 6 bases remained unmatched. CDR1 WNHNN and CDR2 SYGVQD come from the germline V gene (reference sequence). The length of the CDR3 is 14 residues. The chain's CDR3 is CASRIQGMNSPLHF. The CDR3 DNA is TGCGCCAGCAGAATACAGGGGATGAATTCACCCCTCCACTTT.

The gene calls are TRBV7-2 and TRBJ2-7; tentative D call: TRBD2 (6 bases). CDR3 size: 15 residues. CDR1 and CDR2 from the germline V gene are SGHTA and FQGNSA. The V end was cut by 5 bases, the J end by 2 bases, with 16 bases between. CDR3 amino acids: CASSIGGLLPYEQYF. Here the CDR3 DNA reads TGTGCCAGCAGCATCGGGGGACTCCTTCCCTACGAGCAGTACTTC.

This chain links TRBV7-9 with TRBJ2-7, with D possibly matching TRBD2 (6 bases). Between the trimmed V and J ends, which lost 3 bases and 3 bases, there was a span of 18 bases. Germline assignment: CDR1 SEHNR and CDR2 FQNEAQ (reference sequence). This CDR3 has 16 amino acids. The DNA of the CDR3 is TGTGCCAGCAGCTTGGATTTAGGGACTCTGGGCTACGAGCAGTACTTC. Translation: CASSLDLGTLGYEQYF.

The rearrangement joins TRBV19 to TRBJ2-2; tentative D call: TRBD2 (5 bases). Germline-derived CDR1 and CDR2 are LNHDA and SQIVND (reference sequence). With 3 bases removed from V and 6 bases from J, the gap between germline ends came to 11 bases. CDR3 length: 14 amino acids. CDR3 bases: TGTGCCAGTAGTATCGTCGCGGGTTCCGGGGAGCTGTTTTTT. Translated, it gives CASSIVAGSGELFF.

The chain is built from TRBV6-4 and TRBJ1-1, with 10 bases aligning to TRBD1. The ends lost 7 bases at V and 5 bases at J; junction bases unmatched: 7. CDR3 length: 14 residues. CDR1 is MRHNA, CDR2 SNTAGT, per germline. CDR3 protein: CASTKDRGRTEAFF. The CDR3 nucleotides are TGTGCCAGCACTAAAGACAGGGGGCGGACTGAAGCTTTCTTT.

As for this clone: In the same sample, other DNA sequences code for this CDR3. The chain combines TRBV2 with TRBJ1-1; 7 bases match TRBD1. Germline V CDR1 and CDR2: SNHLY, FYNNEI. The V gene end was trimmed by 6 bases and the J gene end by 1 base; junction bases not matched to a gene: 2. This CDR3 contains 13 residues. In DNA form, the CDR3 reads TGTGCCAGCAGCCGGGACAGGAACACTGAAGCTTTCTTT. Its protein is CASSRDRNTEAFF.

The rearrangement links TRBV19 to TRBJ2-5; possible D gene TRBD1, 7 bases. Per germline, CDR1 LNHDA and CDR2 SQIVND (reference sequence). The CDR3 length is 15 residues. The V end lost 6 bases, the J end lost 0 bases, and 14 bases lay between the germline ends. The CDR3 here is CASSRGTANQETQYF. Here the CDR3 DNA reads TGTGCCAGTAGCCGCGGGACAGCAAACCAAGAGACCCAGTACTTC.

The J gene is TRBJ2-5, the V gene TRBV2; 7 nucleotides align to TRBD1. The CDR3 runs 13 residues. The germline gives CDR1 SNHLY, CDR2 FYNNEI. V was clipped by 8 bases and J by 5 bases; unmatched bases: 8. The CDR3 is CASRGRGMETQYF. Here the CDR3 DNA reads TGTGCCAGCCGTGGCAGGGGGATGGAGACCCAGTACTTC.

Here the CDR3 reads CASSRTSGGFSYEQYF. The CDR3 nucleotides are TGTGCCAGCAGCAGGACTAGCGGGGGGTTCTCCTACGAGCAGTACTTC. V is TRBV9 and J is TRBJ2-7, with 14 bases lining up with TRBD2. Trimming at V came to 4 bases and at J to 0 bases, leaving 3 bases not matched to a gene. The CDR3 is made up of 16 amino acids. Germline assignment: CDR1 SGDLS and CDR2 YYNGEE.

The J gene is TRBJ1-2, the V gene TRBV27, with D perhaps TRBD1 (6 bases). The CDR3 sequence is 15 residues long. CDR1 and CDR2 from the germline V gene are MNHEY and SMNVEV (reference sequence). Trimming pared 3 bases from V and 2 bases from J, leaving 13 bases between. DNA for the CDR3: TGTGCCAGCAGTTTGGAAAGGACAGCGAACTATGGCTACACCTTC. Its translation: CASSLERTANYGYTF.

The chain uses TRBV9 and TRBJ1-4, with D possibly matching TRBD1 (5 bases). The CDR3 length is 17 residues. Germline lookup yields CDR1 SGDLS and CDR2 YYNGEE. Deletions cut 2 bases from V and 3 bases from J, with 17 bases between. As DNA, the CDR3 is TGTGCCAGCAGCGTTAGAGGTCTTGGACAATCTAATGAAAAACTGTTTTTT. It is translated as CASSVRGLGQSNEKLFF. Drawing the rest from reference TRBV9 and TRBJ1-4, the complete variable domain is DSGVTQTPKHLITATGQRVTLRCSPRSGDLSVYWYQQSLDQGLQFLIQYYNGEERAKGNILERFSAQQFPDLHSELNLSSLELGDSALYFCASSVRGLGQSNEKLFFGSGTQLSVL.

This sequence joins TRBV18 and TRBJ2-7, with D possibly being TRBD1 (6 bases). V gave up 3 bases and J gave up 4 bases, with 16 bases separating them. The germline V gene encodes CDR1 KGHSH and CDR2 LQKENI. This CDR3 is built from 15 residues. CDR3 residues: CASSPRPGQQYEQYF. The CDR3 DNA follows: TGTGCCAGCTCACCGCGGCCGGGACAACAATACGAGCAGTACTTC.

V usage is TRBV6-2 or TRBV6-3 and J usage is TRBJ1-1, with 7 positions matching TRBD1. CDR1 is MNHEY, CDR2 SVGEGT, per germline. V was pared by 5 bases and J by 6 bases, with 9 bases of the junction left unmatched. This CDR3 has 14 residues. The CDR3 DNA is TGTGCCAGCAGTACCAGGACAGGAAGCCCTGAAGCTTTCTTT. This translates into CASSTRTGSPEAFF.

V and J are TRBV9 and TRBJ2-1; 8 positions agree with TRBD2. V lost 2 bases, J lost 4 bases, and 5 bases stayed unmatched. The germline V gene encodes CDR1 SGDLS and CDR2 YYNGEE. CDR3 length: 15 amino acids. CDR3 sequence reads: CASSVGSGGYNEQFF. CDR3 sequence (DNA): TGTGCCAGCAGCGTCGGAAGCGGGGGATACAATGAGCAGTTCTTC.

The chain has TRBV6-1 and TRBJ2-5; TRBD1 is a possible D gene (6 bases). The germline V gene has CDR1 MNHNS and CDR2 SASEGT. The V gene lost 3 bases and the J gene lost 5 bases, with 10 bases spanning the gap. The CDR3 loop spans 13 amino acids. This CDR3 is CASSEVDRETQYF. DNA of the CDR3: TGTGCCAGCAGTGAGGTCGACAGGGAGACCCAGTACTTC.

This clone was seen just once. The chain couples TRBV10-3 to TRBJ1-6, with 7 bases lining up with TRBD1. V was clipped by 10 bases and J by 0 bases; unmatched bases: 15. Germline-derived CDR1 and CDR2 are ENHRY and SYGVKD. The CDR3 runs 18 residues. The CDR3: CATAFGQESFSYNSPLHF. The CDR3 DNA follows: TGTGCCACCGCCTTCGGACAGGAAAGCTTCTCCTATAATTCACCCCTCCACTTT.

The V call is TRBV5-4, the J call TRBJ2-2, with 8 bases identical to TRBD2. Per germline, CDR1 SGHNT and CDR2 YYREEE (reference sequence). Trimming at V came to 4 bases and at J to 4 bases, leaving 9 bases not matched to a gene. This CDR3 contains 16 residues. The CDR3 DNA reads TGTGCCAGCAGCGATCGGACTAGCCGATTCACCGGGGAGCTGTTTTTT. Translation: CASSDRTSRFTGELFF.

The rearrangement uses TRBV5-1 and TRBJ1-1; TRBD1 agrees at 9 bases. The germline V gene encodes CDR1 SGHRS and CDR2 YFSETQ. CDR3 size: 15 residues. After removal of 0 bases from V and 4 bases from J, the junction contained 4 bases not matched to a gene. For the CDR3, the DNA is TGCGCCAGCAGCTTGGCCACAGGGGGCGGCACTGAAGCTTTCTTT. Translation: CASSLATGGGTEAFF.